Presented here are 27 T cell receptor beta chains from one specimen sequenced in a study of cytomegalovirus exposure and HLA in healthy donors. PCR involved 60 Vbeta and 13 Jbeta primers. Libraries were prepared by immunoSEQ multiplex PCR; TCRdb keeps only in-frame clonotypes and omits some of them. The sample shows about 170,000 clones, approximately 78% of them seen only once. The specimen sequenced was PBMCs. Every receptor here comes from a girl aged 2-15 years in good health and CMV-seropositive.

V gene TRBV5-1 combines with J gene TRBJ2-5; possibly TRBD2 for D (6 bases). The ends were cut back, 0 bases at V and 5 bases at J, with 14 bases in the middle. CDR3 length equals 15 residues. CDR1 and CDR2 from the germline V gene are SGHRS and YFSETQ. The CDR3 loop is CASSLEGTRGETQYF. The CDR3 region has the DNA TGCGCCAGCAGCTTGGAGGGTACTCGGGGGGAGACCCAGTACTTC.

The genes are TRBV30 and TRBJ1-2; the D is unclear. The V end was cut by 3 bases, the J end by 2 bases, with 7 bases between. Per the germline V gene, CDR1 is GTSNPN and CDR2 is SVGIG (reference sequence). The CDR3 runs to 12 residues. In nucleotides, the CDR3 is TGTGCCTGGAGCCGGGTAAACTATGGCTACACCTTC. Translated: CAWSRVNYGYTF.

Only a few counts were recorded for this clone. V usage is TRBV13 and J usage is TRBJ1-1, with D tentatively TRBD1 (5 bases). The CDR3 is 15 residues long. Trimming cost V 3 bases and J 0 bases, with 11 bases left between them. Germline V gene lookup returns CDR1 PRHDT and CDR2 FYEKMQ (reference sequence). The CDR3 nucleotides read TGTGCCAGCAGCTTCGGGGGGGGGATGAACACTGAAGCTTTCTTT. Residues: CASSFGGGMNTEAFF.

The V call is TRBV7-9, the J call TRBJ1-1, with D tentatively TRBD1 (5 bases). The germline CDR1 and CDR2 sequences are SEHNR and FQNEAQ (reference sequence). This CDR3 region has 17 residues. The V end was cut by 2 bases, the J end by 0 bases, with 16 bases between. DNA for the CDR3: TGTGCCAGCAGCTTATTTCCTGGGGGGAGGATGAACACTGAAGCTTTCTTT. Protein product: CASSLFPGGRMNTEAFF.

V is TRBV7-9 and J is TRBJ2-7; 9 bases align to TRBD1. The CDR3 contains 12 residues. Germline assignment: CDR1 SEHNR and CDR2 FQNEAQ (reference sequence). Unmatched junction bases numbered 8, after V lost 5 bases and J lost 12 bases. The CDR3 nucleotides read TGTGCCAGCAGCGCCTGGGACAGGGAGGTGTACTTC. This encodes CASSAWDREVYF.

V is TRBV27 and J is TRBJ2-5, with 7 bases matching TRBD2. From germline, CDR1 is MNHEY and CDR2 SMNVEV (reference sequence). CDR3 length: 13 amino acids. After removal of 5 bases from V and 3 bases from J, the junction contained 3 bases not matched to a gene. The CDR3 reads CASSRTREETQYF. CDR3 in DNA: TGTGCCAGCAGTAGGACTAGGGAAGAGACCCAGTACTTC.

The chain joins TRBV5-4 to TRBJ2-5; D is unresolved. Trimming left V 0 bases short and J 1 base short, with 10 bases between. Per germline, CDR1 SGHNT and CDR2 YYREEE (reference sequence). The CDR3 spans 15 residues. CDR3 amino acids: CASSLGRNRQETQYF. DNA of the CDR3: TGTGCCAGCAGCTTGGGGCGGAACCGCCAAGAGACCCAGTACTTC.

The V call is TRBV30, the J call TRBJ2-4; 10 bases fit TRBD2. CDR3 length: 15 residues. The junction had 4 bases not matched to a gene; V was cut back by 2 bases and J by 3 bases. From germline, CDR1 is GTSNPN and CDR2 SVGIG (reference sequence). The CDR3 protein is CAWSLAGGLKNIQYF. In DNA, the CDR3 is TGTGCCTGGAGTTTAGCGGGAGGCCTCAAAAACATTCAGTACTTC.

The chain is built from TRBV27 and TRBJ2-1; D may be TRBD2 (6 bases). The CDR3 consists of 14 residues. CDR1 and CDR2 (germline): MNHEY, SMNVEV (reference sequence). V lost 8 bases to trimming and J lost 4 bases, with 15 bases between them. In nucleotides, the CDR3 is TGTGCCAGCCATCGGGACTCAGGGTACAATGAGCAGTTCTTC. Protein: CASHRDSGYNEQFF.

The rearrangement uses TRBV4-1 and TRBJ2-7; D may be TRBD2 (6 bases). Germline CDR1 is MGHRA and CDR2 is YSYEKL. The CDR3 length is 15 residues. Trimming took off 4 bases at V and 3 bases at J, with 16 bases between the two ends. The CDR3 DNA is TGCGCCAGCAGCCTCGGAAGCGGGCCAAACTACGAGCAGTACTTC. Its translation: CASSLGSGPNYEQYF.

The rearrangement joins TRBV28 to TRBJ1-2; 9 bases agree with TRBD1. The CDR3 loop spans 13 amino acids. Germline V gene sequence: CDR1 MDHEN, CDR2 SYDVKM. V lost 4 bases, J lost 5 bases, and 2 bases stayed unmatched. CDR3 bases: TGTGCCAGCAGTTACAGGGGGCTTTATGGCTACACCTTC. It specifies CASSYRGLYGYTF.

This chain joins TRBV10-3 and TRBJ2-5, with 10 bases matching TRBD1. Per germline, CDR1 ENHRY and CDR2 SYGVKD. The V gene end was trimmed by 0 bases and the J gene end by 4 bases; junction bases not matched to a gene: 2. The CDR3 runs 15 residues. CDR3 nucleotide sequence: TGTGCCATCAGTGAGTCGAGGACAGGGGGAGAGACCCAGTACTTC. This encodes CAISESRTGGETQYF.

The chain couples TRBV6-4 to TRBJ2-3; TRBD2 agrees at 7 bases. Losses at the gene ends were 5 bases for V and 0 bases for J; bases not matched to a gene: 5. The length of the CDR3 is 15 residues. CDR1 MRHNA and CDR2 SNTAGT come from the germline V gene. The CDR3 bases are TGTGCCAGCAGTAGATCGGGAGGTAGCACAGATACGCAGTATTTT. It translates to CASSRSGGSTDTQYF.

The V call is TRBV21-1, the J call TRBJ2-3; the D call in the table, TRBD1, was not verified against the DNA. TRBV21-1 is noted as a pseudogene. This CDR3 region has 17 residues. CDR3 in DNA: TGTGCCAGCAGCAAAGGTAAAGGATGGACAGCCGAGGATACGCAGTATTTT. Protein: CASSKGKGWTAEDTQYF.

J is TRBJ2-3 and V is TRBV21-1; TRBD2, as called in the table, went unchecked against the DNA. TRBV21-1 is shown as a pseudogene. The CDR3 runs to 17 residues. Here the CDR3 reads CASSKKGKAGFTDTQYF. In DNA form, the CDR3 reads TGTGCCAGCAGCAAGAAAGGGAAAGCGGGATTCACAGATACGCAGTATTTT.

V gene TRBV19 combines with J gene TRBJ1-2, with D hard to call. Germline lookup yields CDR1 LNHDA and CDR2 SQIVND (reference sequence). Trimming removed 5 bases from V and 1 base from J, with 11 bases in between. The CDR3 has 14 residues. The CDR3 DNA sequence: TGTGCCAGTAGTGACCCGACTATTAACTATGGCTACACCTTC. Encoded protein: CASSDPTINYGYTF.

The chain uses TRBV29-1 and TRBJ1-5; TRBD1 matches 7 bases. CDR3 length: 13 residues. CDR1 is SQVTM, CDR2 ANQGSEA, per germline. V shed 8 bases and J 0 bases; nucleotides not matched to a gene: 4. The CDR3 reads CSLGTDSNQPQHF. For the CDR3, the DNA is TGCAGCCTGGGGACAGATAGCAATCAGCCCCAGCATTTT.

This clone came up a few times. V usage is TRBV29-1 and J usage is TRBJ1-1, with 8 positions matching TRBD1. Germline V gene data show CDR1 as SQVTM and CDR2 as ANQGSEA. CDR3 length: 17 amino acids. Losses at the gene ends were 2 bases for V and 11 bases for J; bases not matched to a gene: 22. CDR3 region: CSVEKRAGVGNRGRAFF. CDR3 DNA: TGCAGCGTTGAAAAAAGGGCAGGGGTAGGCAACAGGGGGAGGGCTTTCTTT.

This chain uses TRBV30 with TRBJ1-1; D is uncertain. V lost 5 bases and J lost 7, with 11 bases in between. Germline V gives CDR1 GTSNPN, CDR2 SVGIG (reference sequence). This CDR3 contains 11 residues. CDR3 coding DNA: TGTGCCTGGGCGGGTGGATTTGAAGCTTTCTTT. Its translation: CAWAGGFEAFF.

The rearrangement joins TRBV5-1 to TRBJ1-2; 9 nucleotides align to TRBD1. Germline V gene lookup returns CDR1 SGHRS and CDR2 YFSETQ. Trimming cost V 4 bases and J 8 bases; bases outside gene matches: 9. The CDR3 length is 14 residues. The CDR3 here is CASSRPGQGRGYTF. CDR3 DNA: TGCGCCAGCAGCCGGCCGGGACAGGGTCGAGGCTACACCTTC.

This chain joins TRBV27 and TRBJ2-7, with D maybe TRBD1 (5 bases). Germline V CDR1 and CDR2: MNHEY, SMNVEV (reference sequence). The CDR3 sequence is 14 residues long. Trimming left V 0 bases short and J 5 bases short, with 11 bases between. The CDR3 is CASSLSRARHEQYF. CDR3 bases: TGTGCCAGCAGTTTATCCAGGGCGAGGCACGAGCAGTACTTC.

The rearrangement uses TRBV4-1 and TRBJ1-5; D gene ambiguous. V lost 1 base and J lost 0, with 7 bases in between. Looked up from germline, CDR1 is MGHRA and CDR2 is YSYEKL. This CDR3 contains 15 residues. The CDR3 sequence: CASSQGSSSNQPQHF. In DNA form, the CDR3 reads TGCGCCAGCAGCCAAGGCTCCAGTAGCAATCAGCCCCAGCATTTT.

The V gene is TRBV28, the J gene TRBJ2-3; 7 bases are a match to TRBD2. Germline CDR1 MDHEN, CDR2 SYDVKM. Trimming at V came to 6 bases and at J to 5 bases, leaving 14 bases not matched to a gene. The CDR3 runs to 16 residues. The CDR3 reads CASSPPGLGGKDTQYF. For the CDR3, the DNA is TGTGCCAGCAGCCCCCCTGGACTAGGTGGTAAAGATACGCAGTATTTT. Full variable domain (missing parts from reference TRBV28 and TRBJ2-3): DVKVTQSSRYLVKRTGEKVFLECVQDMDHENMFWYRQDPGLGLRLIYFSYDVKMKEKGDIPEGYSVSREKKERFSLILESASTNQTSMYLCASSPPGLGGKDTQYFGPGTRLTVL.

The V gene is TRBV5-6, the J gene TRBJ1-2, with D unclear. The V and J ends lost 4 bases and 13 bases respectively, with 20 bases between them. Per germline, CDR1 SGHDT and CDR2 YYEEEE. The length of the CDR3 is 13 residues. DNA of the CDR3: TGTGCCAGCAGCCCGAGGACGGAGGAATATGGCACCTTC. Encoded protein: CASSPRTEEYGTF.

This chain links TRBV6-6 with TRBJ2-4; no clear D gene. Germline CDR1 reads MNHNY; CDR2 reads SVGAGI (reference sequence). This CDR3 spans 14 amino acids. V was clipped by 8 bases and J by 0 bases, with 11 bases between them. The CDR3 region is CASLTWKAKNIQYF. The CDR3 DNA sequence: TGTGCCAGCTTGACATGGAAAGCCAAAAACATTCAGTACTTC.

V and J are TRBV7-2 and TRBJ2-1; D gene ambiguous. From germline, CDR1 is SGHTA and CDR2 FQGNSA. This CDR3 is 12 amino acids long. The V end was cut by 2 bases, the J end by 13 bases, with 12 bases between. CDR3 coding DNA: TGTGCCAGCAGCTTATACGGTAGTGAACAGTTCTTC. This translates into CASSLYGSEQFF.

This chain uses TRBV5-6 with TRBJ1-3; D call uncertain. V was cut by 0 bases and J by 6 bases, with 19 bases left in between. Germline V lookup: CDR1 SGHDT, CDR2 YYEEEE. The CDR3 has 17 residues. CDR3 DNA: TGTGCCAGCAGCTTGGGGGCACCAAAATGGAAGCCAAACACCATATATTTT. This gives the protein CASSLGAPKWKPNTIYF.